This entry describes one T cell receptor (beta chain). What it binds is unknown. This specimen belongs to a study of cytomegalovirus exposure and HLA in healthy donors. Points from the study as a whole: The authors enumerated under 200 TCR beta chains as linked to cytomegalovirus. Among the sequence variants, a highly shared cluster was likely an artifact of sequencing.

Germline CDR1 and CDR2: MNHEY and SMNVEV (reference sequence). The CDR3 sequence is 16 residues long. V was shortened by 0 bases and J by 1 base, with 11 bases between the two germline ends. Healthy bone marrow donors made up the cohort. Primers for the PCR totalled 60 Vbeta and 13 Jbeta. Measured with immunoSEQ multiplex PCR; TCRdb has only the in-frame clones, and not every one. The repertoire has around 200,000 clones, about 81% of them found once; the top ten carry less than 3%. The receptor's source is a woman in her 40s in good health and CMV-seronegative. Sequencing was carried out using PBMCs. This chain connects TRBV27 to TRBJ2-3; D is uncertain. This CDR3 reads CASSLSIAIRTDTQYF. The CDR3 DNA follows: TGTGCCAGCAGTTTATCCATCGCGATTCGCACAGATACGCAGTATTTT.